The rows below give T cell receptor beta chains drawn from one sample of a study of control samples from healthy donors and cancer patients. Sequencing used immunoSEQ multiplex PCR; TCRdb keeps in-frame clones, though not all of them. This table holds 150,000 to 200,000 clones, 90% to 95% found once. The specimen sequenced was blood. The receptors were gathered from a woman aged 18-30 years in good health. The conserved cysteine and the conserved F or W are not part of the CDR3 here.

v_call,cdr3_length,cdr3_aa
TRBV12-3/TRBV12-4,11,ASSSRGERPQH
TRBV2,13,ASSEDTGANEKLF
TRBV10-3,12,AISESSSGYEQY
TRBV7-9,10,ASSPNTDTQY
TRBV28,12,ASSSGSSTDTQY
TRBV19,10,ASSLGEGTQY
TRBV20-1,9,SGGHTDTQY
TRBV5-1,15,ASSLRVSGRVDEKLF
TRBV7-8,14,ASSTGTGRTNYGYT
TRBV19,13,ASQSEGQNNSPLH
TRBV11-3,10,ASSLYSLQAF
TRBV11-3,13,ASSQRLAGRNEQF
TRBV11-2,14,ASSSILGSRGNTIY
TRBV7-3,12,ASSLGLNTGELF
TRBV7-2,14,ASSFGGVGINYGYT
TRBV28,13,ASRPRGRAFDEAF
TRBV18,14,ASSPRKLPNTGELF
TRBV7-9,10,ASSLVAVEQF
TRBV28,13,ASSYPSGSIHEQY
TRBV5-1,14,ASSPRGGTSGNTIY
TRBV10-2,13,ASTPSYEGDEKLF
TRBV11-2,12,ASSSGTGNSPLH
TRBV5-6,14,ASSQGLAETVYEQY
TRBV19,12,ASRRGGGTGELF
TRBV29-1,13,SVEGFDSTYYGYT
TRBV7-2,14,ASSEGLAVSTDTQY
TRBV12-3/TRBV12-4,11,ASRGLDGDTQY
TRBV5-1,12,ASRSGPSTGEQY
TRBV27,13,ASSSQGAYFGLAF
TRBV7-9,12,ASSPVLGLNEQF
TRBV6-5,11,ASRPTGIYEQY
TRBV7-2,13,ASSLGGAGGEPQH
TRBV4-2,13,ASSQGATVYNEQF
TRBV7-9,13,ASSRNRFGSDEQY
TRBV7-2,14,ASSLRTPGNTDTQY
TRBV19,11,ASSIAQGHEQY
TRBV2,14,ASTQGPQGAAYEQY
TRBV14,12,ASSLQGTNEKLF
TRBV10-3,13,AISGPTEGTDTQY
TRBV10-3,12,ATRGEGRSETQY
TRBV27,12,ASSSRVPPYEQY
TRBV11-2,13,ASSLLAGTNEKLF
TRBV19,13,ASSSRGQGANVLT
TRBV4-2,13,ASSPGTGIQETQY
TRBV7-2,10,ASSRYGETQY